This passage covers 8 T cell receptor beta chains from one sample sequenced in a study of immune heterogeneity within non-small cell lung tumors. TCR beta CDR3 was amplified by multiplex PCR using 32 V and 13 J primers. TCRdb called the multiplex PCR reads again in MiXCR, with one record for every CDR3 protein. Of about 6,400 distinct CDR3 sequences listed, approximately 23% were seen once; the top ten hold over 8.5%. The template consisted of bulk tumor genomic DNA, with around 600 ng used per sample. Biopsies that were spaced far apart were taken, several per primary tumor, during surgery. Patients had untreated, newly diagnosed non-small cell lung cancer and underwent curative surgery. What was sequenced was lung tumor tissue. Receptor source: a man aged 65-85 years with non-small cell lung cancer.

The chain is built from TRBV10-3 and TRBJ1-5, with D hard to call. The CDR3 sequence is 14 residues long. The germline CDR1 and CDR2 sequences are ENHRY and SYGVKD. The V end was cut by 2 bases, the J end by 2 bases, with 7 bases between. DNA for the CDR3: TGTGCCATCAGTGAGGGAGATGGCAATCAGCCCCAGCATTTT. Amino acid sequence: CAISEGDGNQPQHF.

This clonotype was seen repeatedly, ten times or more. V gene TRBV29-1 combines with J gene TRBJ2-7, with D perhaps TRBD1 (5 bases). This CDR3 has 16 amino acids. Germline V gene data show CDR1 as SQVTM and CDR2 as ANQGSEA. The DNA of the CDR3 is TGCAGTCACCCCTGGGGTCAGGGCAATCGATCCTACGAGCAGTACTTC. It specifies CSHPWGQGNRSYEQYF.

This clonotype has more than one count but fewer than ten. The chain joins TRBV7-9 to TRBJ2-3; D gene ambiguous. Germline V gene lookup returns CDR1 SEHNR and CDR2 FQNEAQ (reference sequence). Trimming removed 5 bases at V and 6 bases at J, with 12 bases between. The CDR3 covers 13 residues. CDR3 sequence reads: CASSPKDGDTQYF. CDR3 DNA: TGTGCCAGCAGCCCAAAGGATGGCGATACGCAGTATTTT.

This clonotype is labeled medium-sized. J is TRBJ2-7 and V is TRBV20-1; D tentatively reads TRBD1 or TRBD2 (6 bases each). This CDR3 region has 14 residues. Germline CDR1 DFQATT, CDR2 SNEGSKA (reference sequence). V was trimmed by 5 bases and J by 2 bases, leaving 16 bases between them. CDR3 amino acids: CSAPSSGGAYEQYF. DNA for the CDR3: TGCAGTGCTCCCTCCTCCGGGGGCGCCTACGAGCAGTACTTC.

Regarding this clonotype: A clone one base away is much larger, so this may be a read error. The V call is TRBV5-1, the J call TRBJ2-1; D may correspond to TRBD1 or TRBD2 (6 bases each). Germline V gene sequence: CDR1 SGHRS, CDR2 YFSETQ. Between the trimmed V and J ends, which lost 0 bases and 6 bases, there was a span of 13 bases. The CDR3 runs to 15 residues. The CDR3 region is CASSLGGGPGNEQFF. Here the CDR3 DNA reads TGCGCCAGCAGCTTGGGAGGGGGGCCAGGCAATGAGCAGTTCTTC.

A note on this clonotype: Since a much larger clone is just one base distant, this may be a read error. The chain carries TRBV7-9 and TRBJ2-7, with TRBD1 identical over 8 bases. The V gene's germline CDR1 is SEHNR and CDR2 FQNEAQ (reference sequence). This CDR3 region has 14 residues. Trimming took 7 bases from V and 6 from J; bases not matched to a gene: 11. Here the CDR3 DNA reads TGTGCCAGCAACGCCGGACAGGGTCCCGGCGAGCAGTACTTC. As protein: CASNAGQGPGEQYF.

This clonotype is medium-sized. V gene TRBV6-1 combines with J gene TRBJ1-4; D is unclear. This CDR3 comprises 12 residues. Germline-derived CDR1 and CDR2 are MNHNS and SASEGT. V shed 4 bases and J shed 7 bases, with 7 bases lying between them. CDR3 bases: TGTGCCAGCAGTGTGGTGGGTGAAAAACTGTTTTTT. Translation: CASSVVGEKLFF.

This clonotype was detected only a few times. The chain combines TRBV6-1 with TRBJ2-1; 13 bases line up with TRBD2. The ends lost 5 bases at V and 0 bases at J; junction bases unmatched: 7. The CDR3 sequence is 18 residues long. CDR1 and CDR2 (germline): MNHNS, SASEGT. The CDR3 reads CASSLTSGGGSSYNEQFF. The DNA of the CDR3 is TGTGCCAGCAGTCTTACTAGCGGGGGGGGCAGCTCCTACAATGAGCAGTTCTTC.